This entry is about one TCR beta chain. The sample belongs to a study of blood T cell repertoires in COVID-19. Study summary: From T cells, B-cell-depleted T cells, or PBMCs came the material, which was cDNA or gDNA.

From germline, CDR1 is MNHEY and CDR2 SVGAGI. The germline V and J ends were trimmed by 6 bases and 2 bases, with 11 bases remaining between them. The CDR3 consists of 13 residues. In the source study's methods: The assay estimated nucleated cells by amplifying reference gene primers. The method was immunoSEQ multiplex PCR; TCRdb's version includes in-frame clones alone and lacks a portion of them. V and J calls plus clone size are reproduced from that table; the DNA served to infer D and trimming. The sample yields 71,000 or so clones, approximately 87% seen once. The TCR originated in a man in his forties or fifties with active COVID-19. The genes are TRBV6-5 and TRBJ2-7; maybe TRBD1 (6 bases). Sequencing was carried out using peripheral blood. The CDR3 spells CASRQGPTYEQYF. In DNA form, the CDR3 reads TGTGCCAGCAGACAGGGCCCGACCTACGAGCAGTACTTC.